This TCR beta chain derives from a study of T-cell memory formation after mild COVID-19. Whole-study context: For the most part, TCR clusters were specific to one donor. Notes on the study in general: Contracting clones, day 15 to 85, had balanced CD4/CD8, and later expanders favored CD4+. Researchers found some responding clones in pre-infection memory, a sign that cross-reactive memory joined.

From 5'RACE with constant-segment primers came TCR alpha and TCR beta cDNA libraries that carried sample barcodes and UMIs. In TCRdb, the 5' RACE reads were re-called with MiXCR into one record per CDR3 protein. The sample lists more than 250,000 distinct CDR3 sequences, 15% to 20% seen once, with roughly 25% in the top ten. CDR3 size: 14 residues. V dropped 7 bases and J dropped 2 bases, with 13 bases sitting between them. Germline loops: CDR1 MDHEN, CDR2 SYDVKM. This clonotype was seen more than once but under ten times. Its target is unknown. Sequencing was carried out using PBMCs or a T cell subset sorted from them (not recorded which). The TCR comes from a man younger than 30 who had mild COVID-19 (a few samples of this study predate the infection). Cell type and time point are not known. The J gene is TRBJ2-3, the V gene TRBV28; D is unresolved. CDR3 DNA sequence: TGTGCCAGCACCCGAATGGCCCCCACAGATACGCAGTATTTT. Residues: CASTRMAPTDTQYF.